Following are 23 T cell receptor beta chains from one sample sequenced in a study of long-term antiretroviral therapy in people with HIV. Run at survey level, the immunoSEQ assay was version v3.0. Sequencing used immunoSEQ multiplex PCR; TCRdb keeps in-frame clones, though not all of them. The sample holds about 24,000 clones, roughly 87% seen once. This sample comprised unsorted PBMCs, obtained 0.4 years after starting antiretroviral therapy. The receptor source for this set is a man in his fifties with HIV.

The CDR3 DNA sequence: TGTGCCAGTACCTCCGTGGGGATAGGCTATGGCTACACCTTC. Protein product: CASTSVGIGYGYTF. The rearrangement joins TRBV19 to TRBJ1-2; D is unclear. V gave up 7 bases and J gave up 4 bases, with 16 bases separating them. Germline-derived CDR1 and CDR2 are LNHDA and SQIVND (reference sequence). The CDR3 totals 14 residues.

The chain couples TRBV7-3 to TRBJ1-1; 8 bases are shared with TRBD1. CDR1 is SGHTA and CDR2 is FQGTGA in the germline V gene. The CDR3 is 13 residues long. Germline trimming cut 3 bases from V and 4 bases from J; bases unmatched to any gene: 1. CDR3 sequence: CASSFTGGTEAFF. The CDR3 nucleotides read TGTGCCAGCAGCTTTACAGGGGGCACTGAAGCTTTCTTT.

The J gene is TRBJ1-1, the V gene TRBV28, with D possibly TRBD1 on 6 matching bases. The V end was cut by 7 bases, the J end by 0 bases, with 12 bases between. CDR3 length: 14 amino acids. CDR1 is MDHEN and CDR2 is SYDVKM in the germline V gene. CDR3 sequence (DNA): TGTGCCAGCAACCAGCAGGGGTTGAACACTGAAGCTTTCTTT. Translated: CASNQQGLNTEAFF.

This chain links TRBV7-3 with TRBJ2-5; D unresolved. Trimming shortened V by 1 base and J by 5 bases, and 11 bases separated the two germline ends. Germline loops: CDR1 SGHTA, CDR2 FQGTGA. The CDR3 is 14 amino acids. CDR3 nucleotides: TGTGCCAGCAGCTTAAGCCCGACCGGGGAGACCCAGTACTTC. Translating gives CASSLSPTGETQYF.

This clone was counted a single time. V is TRBV5-5 and J is TRBJ1-1; the D gene is possibly TRBD1 (6 bases). This CDR3 is built from 15 residues. Between the trimmed V and J ends, which lost 1 base and 3 bases, there was a span of 13 bases. Looked up from germline, CDR1 is SGHKS and CDR2 is YYEKEE (reference sequence). The CDR3 is CASSLYGGGDTEAFF. CDR3 bases: TGTGCCAGCAGCTTGTATGGAGGGGGGGACACTGAAGCTTTCTTT.

This clone was recorded once. The chain is built from TRBV13 and TRBJ1-1; D gene ambiguous. V shed 3 bases and J shed 5 bases, with 10 bases lying between them. CDR1 is PRHDT, CDR2 FYEKMQ, per germline (reference sequence). The CDR3 is 13 residues long. CDR3: CASSLEIWTEAFF. CDR3 nucleotide sequence: TGTGCCAGCAGCTTGGAAATCTGGACTGAAGCTTTCTTT.

V gene TRBV5-1 combines with J gene TRBJ2-2; D perhaps matches TRBD1 (5 bases). The CDR3 extends over 14 amino acids. The V end lost 3 bases, the J end lost 2 bases, and 8 bases lay between the germline ends. The V gene's germline CDR1 is SGHRS and CDR2 YFSETQ. DNA for the CDR3: TGCGCCAGCAGCTATCAGGGCAACACCGGGGAGCTGTTTTTT. Protein: CASSYQGNTGELFF.

This chain links TRBV7-9 with TRBJ2-2; D is undetermined. Germline V CDR1 and CDR2: SEHNR, FQNEAQ (reference sequence). This CDR3 is 14 amino acids long. Trimming removed 1 base from V and 5 bases from J, with 8 bases in between. CDR3 sequence (DNA): TGTGCCAGCAGCTTAGGGGGATCTACCGGGGAGCTGTTTTTT. Encoded protein: CASSLGGSTGELFF.

The chain is built from TRBV10-2 and TRBJ2-1; TRBD1 might be the D (7 bases). The germline V and J ends were trimmed by 10 bases and 2 bases, with 15 bases remaining between them. The CDR3 length is 14 residues. Germline loops: CDR1 WSHSY, CDR2 SAAADI. CDR3 region: CATSGGTAYNEQFF. DNA of the CDR3: TGCGCCACTTCAGGCGGGACAGCCTACAATGAGCAGTTCTTC.

V gene TRBV5-4 combines with J gene TRBJ2-5, with 7 bases matching TRBD1. The CDR3 sequence is 15 residues long. The V and J ends lost 3 bases and 4 bases, in that order; junction bases with no gene match: 9. CDR1 is SGHNT, CDR2 YYREEE, per germline (reference sequence). CDR3 DNA: TGTGCCAGCAGCTCCCGTAGGGGGCAAGGAGAGACCCAGTACTTC. Amino acids: CASSSRRGQGETQYF.

This clone was counted a single time. J is TRBJ2-5 and V is TRBV14; 11 positions agree with TRBD2. V shed 4 bases, J shed 5 bases, and the junction held 12 bases outside the gene matches. Germline CDR1 and CDR2: SGHDN and FVKESK. This CDR3 spans 17 amino acids. CDR3 coding DNA: TGTGCCAGCAGCCCATACAGGACTAGCGGGTTTGGTGAGACCCAGTACTTC. Translation: CASSPYRTSGFGETQYF. Full variable domain (outside the CDR3, taken from reference TRBV14 and TRBJ2-5): EAGVTQFPSHSVIEKGQTVTLRCDPISGHDNLYWYRRVMGKEIKFLLHFVKESKQDESGMPNNRFLAERTGGTYSTLKVQPAELEDSGVYFCASSPYRTSGFGETQYFGPGTRLLVL.

The genes are TRBV9 and TRBJ2-5; 7 bases align to TRBD1. The trim removed 0 bases at V and 7 bases at J, leaving 9 bases unmatched. Germline values: CDR1 SGDLS, CDR2 YYNGEE. This CDR3 has 15 amino acids. In nucleotides, the CDR3 is TGTGCCAGCAGCGTAGAGGGGACAGCCTTTGGGACCCAGTACTTC. It is translated as CASSVEGTAFGTQYF.

V usage is TRBV13 and J usage is TRBJ2-1, with 14 bases that match TRBD2. CDR1 and CDR2 (germline): PRHDT, FYEKMQ (reference sequence). Germline trimming cut 4 bases from V and 10 bases from J; bases unmatched to any gene: 9. The CDR3 spans 16 residues. The CDR3 DNA follows: TGTGCCAGCAGCTCCCTGACGGGACTAGCGGGGGAAGAGCAGTTCTTC. Translating it yields CASSSLTGLAGEEQFF.

The chain links TRBV6-6 to TRBJ2-3; D is unresolved. Germline CDR1 and CDR2: MNHNY and SVGAGI (reference sequence). V lost 3 bases and J 5 bases, leaving 9 bases between the germline ends. The CDR3 runs 13 residues. The CDR3 here is CASSYLLGDTQYF. For the CDR3, the DNA is TGTGCCAGCAGTTATCTCCTTGGAGATACGCAGTATTTT.

The chain carries TRBV2 and TRBJ2-7; no clear D gene. Germline values: CDR1 SNHLY, CDR2 FYNNEI. V was cut by 3 bases and J by 4 bases, with 13 bases left in between. The CDR3 is 14 amino acids. The CDR3, as DNA: TGTGCCAGCAGTGAGAGGTCGGAGAAATACGAGCAGTACTTC. Translating gives CASSERSEKYEQYF.

This clone was counted a single time. The chain is built from TRBV27 and TRBJ1-2; 7 bases map to TRBD1. The CDR3 has 13 amino acids. CDR1 MNHEY and CDR2 SMNVEV come from the germline V gene (reference sequence). The V segment lost 2 bases and the J segment 8 bases; nucleotides outside the gene matches: 5. The CDR3 region is CASSLGHRGGYTF. The DNA for the CDR3 is TGTGCCAGCAGTTTAGGGCACAGGGGCGGCTACACCTTC.

The gene calls are TRBV18 and TRBJ1-2; possible D gene TRBD1, 5 bases. This CDR3 contains 18 residues. V lost 1 base to trimming and J lost 0 bases, with 18 bases between them. The germline V gene encodes CDR1 KGHSH and CDR2 LQKENI. CDR3 sequence: CASSPRQGRIDSNYGYTF. DNA for the CDR3: TGTGCCAGCTCACCACGTCAGGGCAGAATAGATTCTAACTATGGCTACACCTTC. Full variable domain (missing parts from reference TRBV18 and TRBJ1-2): NAGVMQNPRHLVRRRGQEARLRCSPMKGHSHVYWYRQLPEEGLKFMVYLQKENIIDESGMPKERFSAEFPKEGPSILRIQQVVRGDSAAYFCASSPRQGRIDSNYGYTFGSGTRLTVV.

This clone appeared once. The CDR3 region has the DNA TGTGCCAGCAGCCGGGGGACAGGGAACACGCAGTATTTT. This sequence encodes CASSRGTGNTQYF. The chain links TRBV7-9 to TRBJ2-3, with 9 bases fitting TRBD1. From germline, CDR1 is SEHNR and CDR2 FQNEAQ (reference sequence). CDR3 length: 13 amino acids. V was pared by 5 bases and J by 9 bases, with 6 bases of the junction left unmatched. The entire variable domain, with the rest obtained from reference TRBV7-9 and TRBJ2-3, is as follows: DTGVSQNPRHKITKRGQNVTFRCDPISEHNRLYWYRQTLGQGPEFLTYFQNEAQLEKSRLLSDRFSAERPKGSFSTLEIQRTEQGDSAMYLCASSRGTGNTQYFGPGTRLTVL.

V and J are TRBV4-3 and TRBJ2-7, with D hard to call. The CDR3 sequence is 13 residues long. The germline V gene encodes CDR1 LGHNA and CDR2 YSLEER. Deletions cut 4 bases from V and 7 bases from J, with 14 bases between. The CDR3 DNA is TGCGCCAGCAGCCTTCGACCCTCTGGGGAGCAGTACTTC. Protein: CASSLRPSGEQYF.

In the case of this clone: This same CDR3 is encoded by further DNA sequences in the sample. V is TRBV11-2 and J is TRBJ1-2; 11 bases map to TRBD1. The germline gives CDR1 SGHAT, CDR2 FQNNGV. CDR3 length equals 14 residues. Trimming took 4 bases from V and 3 from J; bases not matched to a gene: 1. The CDR3 loop reads CASSWDRGDYGYTF. The CDR3 nucleotides read TGTGCCAGCAGCTGGGACAGGGGGGACTATGGCTACACCTTC.

The chain uses TRBV7-9 and TRBJ1-1; no definite D call. The ends were cut back, 5 bases at V and 2 bases at J, with 12 bases in the middle. CDR1 SEHNR and CDR2 FQNEAQ come from the germline V gene (reference sequence). This CDR3 is 14 amino acids long. The CDR3 loop is CASSTRRYNTEAFF. CDR3 coding DNA: TGTGCCAGCAGCACTCGACGGTATAACACTGAAGCTTTCTTT.

The V and J genes are TRBV7-2 and TRBJ1-6; perhaps TRBD1 as D (6 bases). This CDR3 is 16 amino acids long. Germline lookup yields CDR1 SGHTA and CDR2 FQGNSA. V was shortened by 5 bases and J by 6 bases, with 17 bases between the two germline ends. CDR3 DNA sequence: TGTGCCAGCAGCGCTGGACAGCCGAGGAGTAATTCACCCCTCCACTTT. Translated, it gives CASSAGQPRSNSPLHF.

The chain is built from TRBV5-1 and TRBJ2-1, with D tentatively TRBD2 (7 bases). V was trimmed by 3 bases and J by 6 bases, leaving 19 bases between them. CDR3 length: 16 residues. Germline CDR1 SGHRS, CDR2 YFSETQ. The CDR3 region is CASSSSVRGLVNEQFF. Written as DNA, the CDR3 is TGCGCCAGCAGCTCCTCGGTGCGGGGGCTGGTCAATGAGCAGTTCTTC. Full variable domain (rest looked up from reference TRBV5-1 and TRBJ2-1): KAGVTQTPRYLIKTRGQQVTLSCSPISGHRSVSWYQQTPGQGLQFLFEYFSETQRNKGNFPGRFSGRQFSNSRSEMNVSTLELGDSALYLCASSSSVRGLVNEQFFGPGTRLTVL.